This TCR beta chain was identified during a study of T-cell reconstitution after alpha-beta-depleted transplantation in children. Findings and caveats of the study: One year post-transplant, T-cell counts and diversity were largely derived from T cells produced anew.

This clonotype has a count of ten or more. Its antigen is undetermined. Preparing the TCRbeta library involved the use of unique molecular identifiers. Each CDR3 protein is one row after TCRdb ran MiXCR on the PCR reads. The repertoire consists of hundreds of thousands of distinct CDR3 sequences, with about 12% occurring once and the leading ten covering roughly 0.77%. Material: PBMCs, obtained before TCRalphabeta/CD19-depleted stem cell transplant. This clonotype was sampled from a girl aged 2-9 years with congenital amegakaryocytic thrombocytopenia, due to receive a stem cell transplant.

CDR3 sequence: CASSLAGGLAGSLNEQFF. In nucleotides, the CDR3 is TGTGCCAGCAGCTTAGCCGGGGGACTAGCGGGAAGTTTGAATGAGCAGTTCTTC. This chain joins TRBV7-6 and TRBJ2-1, with 13 bases fitting TRBD2. V shed 0 bases and J 7 bases; nucleotides not matched to a gene: 9. The CDR3 has 18 residues. CDR1 and CDR2 from the germline V gene are SGHVS and FNYEAQ. Using reference TRBV7-6 and TRBJ2-1 for the parts outside the CDR3, the full variable domain is GAGVSQSPRYKVTKRGQDVALRCDPISGHVSLYWYRQALGQGPEFLTYFNYEAQQDKSGLPNDRFSAERPEGSISTLTIQRTEQRDSAMYRCASSLAGGLAGSLNEQFFGPGTRLTVL.